Each of the 31 T cell receptor beta chains below was sequenced from the same sample in a study of cytomegalovirus exposure and HLA in healthy donors. Primers for the PCR totalled 60 Vbeta and 13 Jbeta. Profiled with immunoSEQ multiplex PCR; TCRdb holds only in-frame clones, not every one. The profile shows around 140,000 clones, approximately 10% of them singletons. Material for sequencing was PBMCs. The origin of the receptors is a woman aged 40 to 50 in good health and CMV-seropositive.

The chain uses TRBV5-1 and TRBJ1-1; TRBD1 might be the D (5 bases). Germline CDR1 is SGHRS and CDR2 is YFSETQ. The CDR3 has 13 amino acids. V dropped 7 bases and J dropped 1 base, with 11 bases sitting between them. The CDR3 is CASYDRANTEAFF. For the CDR3, the DNA is TGCGCCAGCTACGACAGAGCGAACACTGAAGCTTTCTTT.

The V call is TRBV7-6, the J call TRBJ1-5; D gene unclear. V was shortened by 1 base and J by 6 bases, with 4 bases between the two germline ends. In germline, CDR1 is SGHVS, CDR2 FNYEAQ. The CDR3 length is 12 residues. CDR3 amino acids: CASSLGGQPQHF. The CDR3 DNA follows: TGTGCCAGCAGCTTAGGCGGTCAGCCCCAGCATTTT.

The chain carries TRBV7-2 and TRBJ1-2; 7 bases agree with TRBD1. After removal of 5 bases from V and 7 bases from J, the junction contained 7 bases not matched to a gene. The CDR3 runs to 13 residues. The germline gives CDR1 SGHTA, CDR2 FQGNSA. DNA for the CDR3: TGTGCCAGCAGCGCGACAGGGAAGAGTGGCTACACCTTC. Amino acid sequence: CASSATGKSGYTF.

There are a few counts of this clone. The chain combines TRBV7-2 with TRBJ2-7; 10 bases line up with TRBD2. Germline V lookup: CDR1 SGHTA, CDR2 FQGNSA. The CDR3 spans 14 residues. The V gene end was trimmed by 0 bases and the J gene end by 7 bases; junction bases not matched to a gene: 3. The CDR3: CASSLAAGGQEQYF. In nucleotides, the CDR3 is TGTGCCAGCAGCTTAGCAGCGGGGGGGCAGGAGCAGTACTTC.

This clone occurred a few times. The chain has TRBV5-1 and TRBJ1-6; tentative D call: TRBD1 (6 bases). Germline-derived CDR1 and CDR2 are SGHRS and YFSETQ. The ends were cut back, 1 base at V and 9 bases at J, with 20 bases in the middle. This CDR3 comprises 17 residues. The CDR3 nucleotides are TGCGCCAGCAGCTTGACCGCCCAACAGGGACGGGCTTCACCCCTCCACTTT. Amino acids: CASSLTAQQGRASPLHF.

The chain recombines TRBV2 with TRBJ2-7; maybe TRBD1 (6 bases). Trimming took 8 bases from V and 4 from J, leaving 15 bases between them. This CDR3 is 13 amino acids long. CDR1 is SNHLY and CDR2 is FYNNEI in the germline V gene. The CDR3 loop is CASGITGPYEQYF. Written as DNA, the CDR3 is TGTGCCAGCGGAATCACAGGGCCTTACGAGCAGTACTTC.

This sequence joins TRBV6-1 and TRBJ2-1, with a tentative D call TRBD1 (6 bases). CDR1 and CDR2 from the germline V gene are MNHNS and SASEGT. V was clipped by 3 bases and J by 4 bases, with 16 bases between them. The length of the CDR3 is 16 residues. This CDR3 is CASSDKGHLPYNEQFF. The CDR3, as DNA: TGTGCCAGCAGTGATAAGGGACACCTACCTTACAATGAGCAGTTCTTC.

The chain carries TRBV5-4 and TRBJ2-5; 9 bases agree with TRBD2. CDR3 size: 14 residues. Germline lookup yields CDR1 SGHNT and CDR2 YYREEE (reference sequence). The trim removed 4 bases at V and 9 bases at J, leaving 10 bases unmatched. The CDR3 bases are TGTGCCAGCAGCGTAGCGGGGGCCGGAACGGCCCAGTACTTC. Its translation is CASSVAGAGTAQYF.

The chain links TRBV7-7 to TRBJ2-5; D is perhaps TRBD2 (8 bases). Germline assignment: CDR1 SSHAT and CDR2 FNYEAQ (reference sequence). CDR3 length: 17 amino acids. V lost 5 bases to trimming and J lost 7 bases, with 26 bases between them. The CDR3 DNA reads TGTGCCAGCAGCCCTCGGAGCGGGGGTATTGCAGGGGGGACCCAGTACTTC. Encoded protein: CASSPRSGGIAGGTQYF.

This clone was recorded a few times. This rearrangement joins TRBV21-1 to TRBJ2-3; TRBD1 reflects the table's D call only, with no check against the DNA. TRBV21-1 is an annotated pseudogene. The CDR3 is made up of 17 amino acids. The CDR3 DNA sequence: TGTGCCAGCAGCAAATGGGGACAGGGCGGTGGAACAGATACGCAGTATTTT. Its protein product is CASSKWGQGGGTDTQYF.

This clone has just a few counts. The J gene is TRBJ1-1, the V gene TRBV6-1; 7 nucleotides agree with TRBD1. There are 11 residues in the CDR3. Germline loops: CDR1 MNHNS, CDR2 SASEGT. The V segment lost 6 bases and the J segment 5 bases; nucleotides outside the gene matches: 0. CDR3 protein: CASRTGTEAFF. The CDR3 DNA follows: TGTGCCAGCAGGACAGGGACTGAAGCTTTCTTT.

The rearrangement links TRBV19 to TRBJ1-1; D remains ambiguous. V was shortened by 7 bases and J by 4 bases, with 19 bases between the two germline ends. CDR1 is LNHDA, CDR2 SQIVND, per germline (reference sequence). This CDR3 has 15 amino acids. In DNA form, the CDR3 reads TGTGCCAGTAAAGCGGACGCTGGGATTTCCACTGAAGCTTTCTTT. Translated, it gives CASKADAGISTEAFF.

The rearrangement links TRBV10-3 to TRBJ1-2; D not certain. V shed 0 bases and J shed 7 bases, with 15 bases lying between them. Germline CDR1 is ENHRY and CDR2 is SYGVKD. The CDR3 runs 15 residues. The CDR3 protein is CAISESDRVLAGYTF. CDR3 DNA sequence: TGTGCCATCAGTGAGTCGGATAGGGTCCTAGCTGGCTACACCTTC.

This clone was seen a handful of times. This rearrangement joins TRBV9 to TRBJ2-2; D is possibly TRBD2 (5 bases). With 4 bases removed from V and 4 bases from J, the gap between germline ends came to 14 bases. The CDR3 is made up of 15 amino acids. Germline loops: CDR1 SGDLS, CDR2 YYNGEE. The CDR3 sequence: CASSFGVPSTGELFF. For the CDR3, the DNA is TGTGCCAGCAGCTTCGGGGTGCCGAGCACCGGGGAGCTGTTTTTT. The full variable domain, completed using reference TRBV9 and TRBJ2-2, is DSGVTQTPKHLITATGQRVTLRCSPRSGDLSVYWYQQSLDQGLQFLIQYYNGEERAKGNILERFSAQQFPDLHSELNLSSLELGDSALYFCASSFGVPSTGELFFGEGSRLTVL.

The chain uses TRBV5-1 and TRBJ2-2; 7 bases fit TRBD2. CDR1 and CDR2 (germline): SGHRS, YFSETQ. V trimming: 4 bases; J trimming: 5 bases; junction bases outside the gene matches: 11. The CDR3 runs 16 residues. The CDR3 nucleotides read TGCGCCAGCAGCCGAAGCGGGGACCCGAGGACCGGGGAGCTGTTTTTT. Its translation: CASSRSGDPRTGELFF. The full variable domain, with the rest looked up from reference TRBV5-1 and TRBJ2-2, is KAGVTQTPRYLIKTRGQQVTLSCSPISGHRSVSWYQQTPGQGLQFLFEYFSETQRNKGNFPGRFSGRQFSNSRSEMNVSTLELGDSALYLCASSRSGDPRTGELFFGEGSRLTVL.

This rearrangement joins TRBV29-1 to TRBJ1-6; 11 bases fit TRBD1. CDR3 size: 17 residues. V shed 7 bases and J 9 bases; nucleotides not matched to a gene: 17. In germline, CDR1 is SQVTM, CDR2 ANQGSEA. The CDR3 DNA is TGCAGCGCTCCATTTGCTCCGGGACAGGGGGTGAGTTCACCCCTCCACTTT. This gives the protein CSAPFAPGQGVSSPLHF.

CDR3: CASSAGQANTEAFF. In DNA form, the CDR3 reads TGTGCCAGCAGCGCTGGACAGGCGAACACTGAAGCTTTCTTT. The chain combines TRBV5-5 with TRBJ1-1; 7 bases line up with TRBD1. The V gene's germline CDR1 is SGHKS and CDR2 YYEKEE (reference sequence). V was pared by 4 bases and J by 1 base, with 4 bases of the junction left unmatched. This CDR3 has 14 amino acids.

This clone has more than one count but fewer than ten. The J gene is TRBJ2-5, the V gene TRBV27; 8 positions agree with TRBD2. V gave up 0 bases and J gave up 2 bases; unmatched junction bases: 5. This CDR3 is 16 amino acids long. In germline, CDR1 is MNHEY, CDR2 SMNVEV (reference sequence). CDR3 DNA: TGTGCCAGCAGTTTATCGGCTGGGACTAGACAAGAGACCCAGTACTTC. Amino acid sequence: CASSLSAGTRQETQYF.

Only a few counts were recorded for this clone. V gene TRBV28 combines with J gene TRBJ2-5; 12 bases map to TRBD1. Germline CDR1 is MDHEN and CDR2 is SYDVKM. J gave up 1 base and V 6 bases, and 12 bases lay outside the gene matches. This CDR3 region has 18 residues. In nucleotides, the CDR3 is TGTGCCAGCAGATCGGGACAGGGGGCAGGATGGGGCCAAGAGACCCAGTACTTC. This codes for CASRSGQGAGWGQETQYF.

V usage is TRBV5-4 and J usage is TRBJ1-2; D may be TRBD1 (5 bases). This CDR3 is built from 12 residues. Per the germline V gene, CDR1 is SGHNT and CDR2 is YYREEE (reference sequence). V lost 3 bases and J lost 8, with 11 bases in between. The chain's CDR3 is CASSSGGFGYTF. The CDR3 DNA is TGTGCCAGCAGCTCGGGGGGTTTCGGCTACACCTTC.

The chain joins TRBV19 to TRBJ1-4; 8 nucleotides line up with TRBD1. Unmatched junction bases numbered 5, after V lost 1 base and J lost 7 bases. CDR3 length: 15 residues. Germline CDR1 reads LNHDA; CDR2 reads SQIVND (reference sequence). The CDR3 here is CASSIGTGRGEKLFF. DNA for the CDR3: TGTGCCAGTAGTATAGGGACAGGGAGAGGTGAAAAACTGTTTTTT.

This clone was observed a few times. The rearrangement links TRBV15 to TRBJ2-5; 12 nucleotides agree with TRBD2. This CDR3 comprises 17 residues. The germline CDR1 and CDR2 sequences are LNHNV and YYDKDF (reference sequence). V gave up 0 bases and J gave up 3 bases; unmatched junction bases: 5. CDR3 nucleotide sequence: TGTGCCACCAGCAGAGATAAGGCTAGCGGGGGGGAAGAGACCCAGTACTTC. This codes for CATSRDKASGGEETQYF. Using reference TRBV15 and TRBJ2-5 for the parts outside the CDR3, the full variable domain is DAMVIQNPRYQVTQFGKPVTLSCSQTLNHNVMYWYQQKSSQAPKLLFHYYDKDFNNEADTPDNFQSRRPNTSFCFLDIRSPGLGDTAMYLCATSRDKASGGEETQYFGPGTRLLVL.

The chain joins TRBV5-8 to TRBJ2-2; 12 bases map to TRBD1. This CDR3 region has 18 residues. Per the germline V gene, CDR1 is SGHTS and CDR2 is YDEGEE. The J segment lost 6 bases and the V segment lost 3 bases, leaving 12 bases of the junction unmatched. This CDR3 is CASSWSPLGQGASGELFF. The CDR3 DNA reads TGTGCCAGCAGCTGGAGTCCATTGGGACAGGGGGCGTCCGGGGAGCTGTTTTTT.

The J gene is TRBJ1-6, the V gene TRBV9; D ambiguous. Trimming left V 4 bases short and J 9 bases short, with 11 bases between. Germline V lookup: CDR1 SGDLS, CDR2 YYNGEE. The CDR3 loop spans 13 amino acids. The CDR3: CASSQGGGSPLHF. Here the CDR3 DNA reads TGTGCCAGCAGCCAAGGAGGCGGTTCACCCCTCCACTTT.

Written as DNA, the CDR3 is TGTGCCAGCAGCCCAACAGGGGGCCAAGAGACCCAGTACTTC. It codes for CASSPTGGQETQYF. This chain uses TRBV5-4 with TRBJ2-5; the match to TRBD1 covers 8 bases. The CDR3 runs 14 residues. Unmatched junction bases numbered 3, after V lost 4 bases and J lost 1 base. CDR1 SGHNT and CDR2 YYREEE come from the germline V gene (reference sequence).

The V call is TRBV12-5, the J call TRBJ2-2; 8 bases line up with TRBD1. The CDR3 is made up of 15 amino acids. Germline V CDR1 and CDR2: LGHNT, FRNRAP. The V and J ends lost 5 bases and 4 bases, in that order; junction bases with no gene match: 6. For the CDR3, the DNA is TGTGCTAGTGGTCTCTACAGGGGGAGCACCGGGGAGCTGTTTTTT. It yields the protein CASGLYRGSTGELFF.

This clone appeared a few times. In DNA, the CDR3 is TGCGCCCGCAAAAAGAAGAACAGGGGGAACACTGAAGCTTTCTTT. As protein: CARKKKNRGNTEAFF. This chain connects TRBV10-1 to TRBJ1-1, with 7 bases matching TRBD1. CDR1 WNHNN and CDR2 SYGVQD come from the germline V gene (reference sequence). The length of the CDR3 is 15 residues. Losses at the gene ends were 11 bases for V and 1 base for J; bases not matched to a gene: 13.

This clone was seen more than once but under ten times. The V gene is TRBV2, the J gene TRBJ1-1; D is possibly TRBD1 (6 bases). Germline CDR1 SNHLY, CDR2 FYNNEI. The CDR3 contains 15 residues. V lost 4 bases to trimming and J lost 1 base, with 13 bases between them. CDR3 sequence reads: CASSVRQVRNTEAFF. CDR3 bases: TGTGCCAGCAGTGTTCGACAGGTCAGGAACACTGAAGCTTTCTTT.

This clone turned up a few times. The conserved phenylalanine or tryptophan is not found at the CDR3 terminus, so this likely reflects a read error. The chain has TRBV5-1 and TRBJ1-2; TRBD1 is a possible D gene (5 bases). There are 13 residues in the CDR3. V was trimmed by 0 bases and J by 4 bases, leaving 7 bases between them. In germline, CDR1 is SGHRS, CDR2 YFSETQ. CDR3 DNA: TGCGCCAGCAGCTTGGCCGACAGCTATGGCTACACCGTC. Translation gives CASSLADSYGYTV.

Concerning this clone: An end of the junction does not agree with germline; a read error may underlie this. The chain combines TRBV11-2 with TRBJ2-5; 10 bases map to TRBD1. CDR3 size: 16 residues. Per the germline V gene, CDR1 is SGHAT and CDR2 is FQNNGV. The CDR3: CGSSPTGGFRQETKYF. CDR3 nucleotide sequence: TGTGGCAGCAGCCCGACAGGGGGCTTTAGGCAAGAGACCAAGTACTTC.

V usage is TRBV18 and J usage is TRBJ2-7, with TRBD2 as a possible D gene (6 bases). Germline-derived CDR1 and CDR2 are KGHSH and LQKENI. CDR3 length: 14 amino acids. Trimming left V 8 bases short and J 6 bases short, with 20 bases between. CDR3 residues: CASGYQAGVGEQYF. The CDR3 DNA reads as TGTGCCAGCGGATACCAAGCGGGTGTCGGCGAGCAGTACTTC.